The TCR beta chain described here comes from a study of blood T cell repertoires in COVID-19 (TCRdb year 2020). About the full investigation: Collaborator samples came from the United States, Italy and Spain and covered acute and convalescent phases of COVID-19. The prospective study material was composed of cDNA or gDNA derived from T cells, B-cell-depleted T cells, or PBMCs. Deeply sampled blood TCRbeta repertoires from subjects exposed to, actively infected with, or recovered from COVID-19 were included in the dataset. The repertoires were released in a freely available public database meant as a resource for research on the immune response to SARS-CoV-2. The samples were drawn from two sources: the first 160 participants of the ongoing ImmuneRACE study, and some 1,300 subjects contributed by 6 global collaborators. A de-identified subject ID, COVID-19 status, age in years and sex were almost always included in the sample metadata. Where HLA class I and class II types were available, the types were taken from metadata supplied by the sample provider, not from assay-based typing.

Enrolling through a virtual design, the prospective study's participants ranged in age from roughly 18 to 89 years and lived across some 23 United States geographic areas. To assign participants to cohorts, the prospective study relied on clinical history that participants themselves reported in a screening survey and a study questionnaire. ImmuneRACE Cohort 3 recovered participants were defined by two consecutive negative NP/OP PCR tests, healthcare professional clearance, or symptom resolution. In the prospective study, whole blood, serum and a nasopharyngeal or oropharyngeal swab were collected from each participant by mobile phlebotomists. Additional blood draws and questionnaires over an approximately two-month period could optionally be provided by prospective study participants. Before DNA extraction, prospective study blood samples were shipped either frozen or at room temperature. Turning to this clone: Its antigen is currently not known. Base qualities are not recorded, but no much larger clone differs from it by a single base.

CDR1 and CDR2 were assigned from the germline V gene as MGHDK and SYGVNS. A distance of 12 bases separates the germline ends of V and J, which lose 4 bases and 2 bases respectively. The cysteine opens and the phenylalanine closes a CDR3 of 14 amino acids. Only CDR3 DNA is held: 42 bases, read in frame from base 1. Broader findings and caveats from the paper: The amount of clinical and demographic metadata varied by source and participant and was provided uncurated.

TCRbeta CDR3 regions were amplified from genomic DNA using the immunoSEQ Assay, a bias-controlled multiplex PCR. The paper's data handling went like this. The number of nucleated cells in each sample was estimated from the amplification of reference gene primers within the assay. Sequence reads were collapsed and filtered to measure the absolute abundance of every unique TCRbeta CDR3 rearrangement. For each sample, productive Simpson clonality was calculated as the square root of Simpson's diversity index over productive rearrangements. TCRdb stores this immuneACCESS table with in-frame sequences only. Part of the clones is absent; in the studies checked, under half of the shortfall reflects unresolved V genes, and no reason is known for the rest. V and J calls and clone size come straight from that table; D and trimming were deduced from the DNA. The sample table records a few hundred thousand clones; about 81% of these occur just once. 7.5% to 10% of the sample lies in the top ten.

Sequencing was performed on PBMCs or T cells enriched from blood (not recorded which). In this chain, TRBV25-1 is recombined with TRBJ2-7; the D segment could be TRBD2, given 6 matching bases. The sequence was obtained from a man aged 40-50 years who had recovered from COVID-19. The nucleotide sequence reads as follows: TGTGCCAGCAGTGTACCGGGGGTCACCTACGAGCAGTACTTC. This encodes CASSVPGVTYEQYF.